The subject of this entry is one T cell receptor (beta chain). These data are taken from a study of blood T cell repertoires in COVID-19. Turning to the study itself: The United States, Italy and Spain provided the acute and convalescent COVID-19 samples.

Deletions cut 6 bases from V and 0 bases from J, with 11 bases between. The CDR3 loop spans 15 amino acids. Looked up from germline, CDR1 is MNHNY and CDR2 is SVGAGI (reference sequence). TCRdb's table, derived via immunoSEQ multiplex PCR, lists solely in-frame clones and lacks some. Of 150,000 to 200,000 clones detected, approximately 80% appear once; the ten largest clones hold 6.5% to 9%. The chain carries TRBV6-6 and TRBJ2-2; possible D gene TRBD1, 6 bases. Sequenced material: peripheral blood. This receptor was taken from a woman aged 40 to 50 with COVID-19, enrolled during active disease. In nucleotides, the CDR3 is TGTGCCAGCAGACCAGGACAGCCGAACACCGGGGAGCTGTTTTTT. As protein: CASRPGQPNTGELFF.